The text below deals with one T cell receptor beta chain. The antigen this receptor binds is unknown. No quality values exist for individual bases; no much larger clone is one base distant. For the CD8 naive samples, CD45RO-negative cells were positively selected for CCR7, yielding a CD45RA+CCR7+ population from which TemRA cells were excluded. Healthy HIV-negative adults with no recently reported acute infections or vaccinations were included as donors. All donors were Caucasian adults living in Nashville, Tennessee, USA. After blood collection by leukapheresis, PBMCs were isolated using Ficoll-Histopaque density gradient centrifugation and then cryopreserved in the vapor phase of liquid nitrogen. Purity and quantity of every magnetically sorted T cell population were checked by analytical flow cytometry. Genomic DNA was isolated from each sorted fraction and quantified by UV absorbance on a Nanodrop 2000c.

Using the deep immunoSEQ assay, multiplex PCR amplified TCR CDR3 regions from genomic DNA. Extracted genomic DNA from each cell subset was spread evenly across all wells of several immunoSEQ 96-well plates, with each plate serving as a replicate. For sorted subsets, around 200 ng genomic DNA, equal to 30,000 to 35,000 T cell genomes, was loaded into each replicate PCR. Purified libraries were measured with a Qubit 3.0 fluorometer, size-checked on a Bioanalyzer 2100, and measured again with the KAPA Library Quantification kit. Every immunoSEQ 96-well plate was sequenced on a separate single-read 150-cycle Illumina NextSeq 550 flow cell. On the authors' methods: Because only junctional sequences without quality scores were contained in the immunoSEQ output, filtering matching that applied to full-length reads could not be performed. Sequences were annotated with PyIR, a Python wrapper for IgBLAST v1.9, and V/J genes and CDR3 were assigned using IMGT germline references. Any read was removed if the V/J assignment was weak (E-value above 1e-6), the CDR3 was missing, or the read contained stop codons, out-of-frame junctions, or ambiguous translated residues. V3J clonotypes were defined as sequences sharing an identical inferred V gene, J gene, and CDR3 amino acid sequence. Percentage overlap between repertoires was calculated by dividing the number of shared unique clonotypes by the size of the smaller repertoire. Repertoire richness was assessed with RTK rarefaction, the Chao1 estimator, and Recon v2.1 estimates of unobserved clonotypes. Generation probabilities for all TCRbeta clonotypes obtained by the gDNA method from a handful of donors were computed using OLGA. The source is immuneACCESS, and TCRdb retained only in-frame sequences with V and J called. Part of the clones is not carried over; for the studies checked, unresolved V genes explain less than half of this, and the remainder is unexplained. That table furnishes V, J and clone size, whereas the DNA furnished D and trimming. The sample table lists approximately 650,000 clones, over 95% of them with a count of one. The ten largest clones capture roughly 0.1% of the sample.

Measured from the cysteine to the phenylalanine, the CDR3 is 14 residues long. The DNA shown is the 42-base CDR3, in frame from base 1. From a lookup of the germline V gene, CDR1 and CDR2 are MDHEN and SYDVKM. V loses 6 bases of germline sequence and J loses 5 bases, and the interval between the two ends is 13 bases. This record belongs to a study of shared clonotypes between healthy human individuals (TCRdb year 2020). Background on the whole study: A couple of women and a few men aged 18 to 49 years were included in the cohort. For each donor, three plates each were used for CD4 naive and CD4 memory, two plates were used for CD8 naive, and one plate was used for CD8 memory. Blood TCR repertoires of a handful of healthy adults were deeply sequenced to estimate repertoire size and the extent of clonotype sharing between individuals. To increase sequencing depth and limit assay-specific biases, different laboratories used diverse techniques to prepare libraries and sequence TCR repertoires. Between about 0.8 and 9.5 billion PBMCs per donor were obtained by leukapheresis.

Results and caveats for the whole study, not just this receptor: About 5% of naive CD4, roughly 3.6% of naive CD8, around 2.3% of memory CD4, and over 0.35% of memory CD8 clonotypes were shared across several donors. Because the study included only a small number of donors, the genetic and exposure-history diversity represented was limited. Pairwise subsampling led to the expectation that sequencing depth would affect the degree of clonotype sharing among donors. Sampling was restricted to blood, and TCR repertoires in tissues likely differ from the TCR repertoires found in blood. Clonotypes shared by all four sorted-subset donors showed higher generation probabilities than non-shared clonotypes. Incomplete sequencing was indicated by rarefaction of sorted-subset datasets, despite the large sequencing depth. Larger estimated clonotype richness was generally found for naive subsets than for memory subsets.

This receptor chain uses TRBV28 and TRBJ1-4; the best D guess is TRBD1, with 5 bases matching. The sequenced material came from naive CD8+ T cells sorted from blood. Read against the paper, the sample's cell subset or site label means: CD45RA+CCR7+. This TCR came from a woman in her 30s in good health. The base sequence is TGTGCCAGCAGCGCGGGGGGGACCAATGAAAAACTGTTTTTT. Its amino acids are CASSAGGTNEKLFF.